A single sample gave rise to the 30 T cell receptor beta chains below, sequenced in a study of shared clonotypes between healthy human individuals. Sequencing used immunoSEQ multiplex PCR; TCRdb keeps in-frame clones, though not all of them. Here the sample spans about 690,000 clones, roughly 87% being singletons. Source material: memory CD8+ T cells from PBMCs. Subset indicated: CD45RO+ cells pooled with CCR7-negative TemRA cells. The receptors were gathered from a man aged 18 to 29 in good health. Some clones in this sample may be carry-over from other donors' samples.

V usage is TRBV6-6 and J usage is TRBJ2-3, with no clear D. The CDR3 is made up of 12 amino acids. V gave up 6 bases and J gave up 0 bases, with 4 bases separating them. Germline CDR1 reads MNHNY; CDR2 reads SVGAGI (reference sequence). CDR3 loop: CASSDSTDTQYF. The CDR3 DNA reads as TGTGCCAGCAGCGACAGCACAGATACGCAGTATTTT.

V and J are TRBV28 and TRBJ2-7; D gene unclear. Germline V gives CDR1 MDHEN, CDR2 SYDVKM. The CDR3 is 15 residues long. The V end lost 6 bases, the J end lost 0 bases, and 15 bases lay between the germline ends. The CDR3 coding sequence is TGTGCCAGCAGCTCCGGTCTGCAAAACTCCTACGAGCAGTACTTC. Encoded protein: CASSSGLQNSYEQYF.

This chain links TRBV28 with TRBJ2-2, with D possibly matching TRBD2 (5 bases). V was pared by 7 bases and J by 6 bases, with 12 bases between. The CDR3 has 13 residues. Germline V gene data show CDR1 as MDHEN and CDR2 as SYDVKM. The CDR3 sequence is CASNHAEAGELFF. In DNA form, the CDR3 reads TGTGCCAGCAACCACGCGGAGGCCGGGGAGCTGTTTTTT. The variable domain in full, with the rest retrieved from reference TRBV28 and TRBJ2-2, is DVKVTQSSRYLVKRTGEKVFLECVQDMDHENMFWYRQDPGLGLRLIYFSYDVKMKEKGDIPEGYSVSREKKERFSLILESASTNQTSMYLCASNHAEAGELFFGEGSRLTVL.

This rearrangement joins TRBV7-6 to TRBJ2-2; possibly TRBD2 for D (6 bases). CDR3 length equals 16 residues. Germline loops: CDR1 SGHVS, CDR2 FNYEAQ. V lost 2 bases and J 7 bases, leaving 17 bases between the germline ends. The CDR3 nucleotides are TGTGCCAGCAGCTTACTGGGACTCACCGTTCACGGGGAGCTGTTTTTT. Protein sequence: CASSLLGLTVHGELFF. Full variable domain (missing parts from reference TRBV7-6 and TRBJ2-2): GAGVSQSPRYKVTKRGQDVALRCDPISGHVSLYWYRQALGQGPEFLTYFNYEAQQDKSGLPNDRFSAERPEGSISTLTIQRTEQRDSAMYRCASSLLGLTVHGELFFGEGSRLTVL.

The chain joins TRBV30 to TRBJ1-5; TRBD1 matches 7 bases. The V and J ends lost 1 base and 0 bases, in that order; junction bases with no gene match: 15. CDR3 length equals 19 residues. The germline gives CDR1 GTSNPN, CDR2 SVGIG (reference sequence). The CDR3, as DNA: TGTGCCTGGAGTGACAAGAGGACAGGTTGGCCTTATAGCAATCAGCCCCAGCATTTT. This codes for CAWSDKRTGWPYSNQPQHF.

CDR3 nucleotides: TGTGCCAGCAGCTTAGATGGGAAAAGGGCGGCGTACGAGCAGTACTTC. It translates to CASSLDGKRAAYEQYF. This chain links TRBV11-2 with TRBJ2-7; D ambiguous. V lost 0 bases and J 4 bases, leaving 16 bases between the germline ends. CDR1 is SGHAT and CDR2 is FQNNGV in the germline V gene. The CDR3 runs to 16 residues.

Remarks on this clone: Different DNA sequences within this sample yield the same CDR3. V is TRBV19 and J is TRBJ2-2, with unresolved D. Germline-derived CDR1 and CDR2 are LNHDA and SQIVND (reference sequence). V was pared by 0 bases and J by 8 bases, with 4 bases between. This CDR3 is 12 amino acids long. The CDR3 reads CASSIEDGELFF. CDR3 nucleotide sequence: TGTGCCAGTAGTATAGAAGATGGGGAGCTGTTTTTT. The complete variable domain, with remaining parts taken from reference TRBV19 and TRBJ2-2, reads DGGITQSPKYLFRKEGQNVTLSCEQNLNHDAMYWYRQDPGQGLRLIYYSQIVNDFQKGDIAEGYSVSREKKESFPLTVTSAQKNPTAFYLCASSIEDGELFFGEGSRLTVL.

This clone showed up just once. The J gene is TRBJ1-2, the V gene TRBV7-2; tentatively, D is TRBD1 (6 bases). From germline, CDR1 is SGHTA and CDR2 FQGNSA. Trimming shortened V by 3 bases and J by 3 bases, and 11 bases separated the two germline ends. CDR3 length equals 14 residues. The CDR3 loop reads CASSLPGDYYGYTF. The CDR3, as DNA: TGTGCCAGCAGCTTGCCAGGGGATTACTATGGCTACACCTTC.

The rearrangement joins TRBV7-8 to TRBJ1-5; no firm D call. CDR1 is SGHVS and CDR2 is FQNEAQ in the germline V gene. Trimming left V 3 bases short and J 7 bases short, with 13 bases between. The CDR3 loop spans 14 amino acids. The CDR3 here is CASSLPESGQPQHF. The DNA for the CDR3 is TGTGCCAGCAGCTTGCCGGAAAGCGGGCAGCCCCAGCATTTT.

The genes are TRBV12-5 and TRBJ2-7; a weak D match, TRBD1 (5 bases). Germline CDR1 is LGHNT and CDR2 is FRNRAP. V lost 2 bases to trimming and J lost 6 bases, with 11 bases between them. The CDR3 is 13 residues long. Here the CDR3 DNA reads TGTGCTAGTGGTTTGACGCTAGACAGCGAGCAGTACTTC. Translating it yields CASGLTLDSEQYF.

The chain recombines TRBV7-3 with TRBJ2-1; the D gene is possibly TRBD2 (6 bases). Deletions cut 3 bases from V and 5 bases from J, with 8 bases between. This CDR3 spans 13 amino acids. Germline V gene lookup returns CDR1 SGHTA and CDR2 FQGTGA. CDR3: CASSFGGDNEQFF. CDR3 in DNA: TGTGCCAGCAGCTTTGGAGGGGACAATGAGCAGTTCTTC.

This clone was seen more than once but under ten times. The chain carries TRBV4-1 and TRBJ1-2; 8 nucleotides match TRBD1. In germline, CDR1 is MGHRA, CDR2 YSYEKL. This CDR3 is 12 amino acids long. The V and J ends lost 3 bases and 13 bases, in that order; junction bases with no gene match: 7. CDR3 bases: TGCGCCAGCAGCCATACGACAGGGGCTGGCACCTTC. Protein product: CASSHTTGAGTF.

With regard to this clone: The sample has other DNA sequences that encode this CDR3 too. The CDR3 here is CASSVAAGVVYEQYF. The CDR3 DNA reads TGTGCCAGCAGCGTTGCAGCGGGAGTGGTCTACGAGCAGTACTTC. This chain joins TRBV9 and TRBJ2-7; TRBD2 aligns across 8 bases. Unmatched junction bases numbered 7, after V lost 2 bases and J lost 3 bases. This CDR3 has 15 residues. Germline V gene data show CDR1 as SGDLS and CDR2 as YYNGEE.

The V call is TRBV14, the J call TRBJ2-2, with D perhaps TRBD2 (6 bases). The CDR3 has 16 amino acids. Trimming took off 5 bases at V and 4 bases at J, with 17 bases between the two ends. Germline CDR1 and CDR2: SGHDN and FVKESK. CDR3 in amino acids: CASSMFGGRSTGELFF. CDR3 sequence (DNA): TGTGCCAGCAGCATGTTCGGGGGTCGAAGCACCGGGGAGCTGTTTTTT.

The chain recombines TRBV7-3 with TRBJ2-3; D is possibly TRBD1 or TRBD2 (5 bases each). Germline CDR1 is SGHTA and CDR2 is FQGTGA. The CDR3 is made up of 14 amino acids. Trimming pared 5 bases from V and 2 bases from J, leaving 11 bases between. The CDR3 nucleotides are TGTGCCAGCAGCCCACGGGACCCCACAGATACGCAGTATTTT. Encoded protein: CASSPRDPTDTQYF.

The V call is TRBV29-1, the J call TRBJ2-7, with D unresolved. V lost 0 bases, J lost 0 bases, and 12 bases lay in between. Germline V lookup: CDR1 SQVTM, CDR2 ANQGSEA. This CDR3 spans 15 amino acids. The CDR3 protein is CSVEEGGRSSYEQYF. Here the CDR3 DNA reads TGCAGCGTTGAAGAGGGCGGCCGGAGCTCCTACGAGCAGTACTTC.

The CDR3 DNA follows: TGCGCCAGCAGCCCGGTCTATATGATAGCGGGGGAGAGCCCCGGGGAGCTGTTTTTT. Its protein is CASSPVYMIAGESPGELFF. The chain joins TRBV4-1 to TRBJ2-2, with 9 positions matching TRBD2. This CDR3 comprises 19 residues. Germline assignment: CDR1 MGHRA and CDR2 YSYEKL. V trimming: 4 bases; J trimming: 6 bases; junction bases outside the gene matches: 18.

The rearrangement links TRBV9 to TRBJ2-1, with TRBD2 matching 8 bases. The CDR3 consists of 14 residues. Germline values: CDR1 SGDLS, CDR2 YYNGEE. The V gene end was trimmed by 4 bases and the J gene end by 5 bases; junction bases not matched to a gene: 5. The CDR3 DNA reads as TGTGCCAGCAGCCCTAGCGGGCCGAACAATGAGCAGTTCTTC. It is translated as CASSPSGPNNEQFF. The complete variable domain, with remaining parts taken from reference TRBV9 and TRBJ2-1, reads DSGVTQTPKHLITATGQRVTLRCSPRSGDLSVYWYQQSLDQGLQFLIQYYNGEERAKGNILERFSAQQFPDLHSELNLSSLELGDSALYFCASSPSGPNNEQFFGPGTRLTVL.

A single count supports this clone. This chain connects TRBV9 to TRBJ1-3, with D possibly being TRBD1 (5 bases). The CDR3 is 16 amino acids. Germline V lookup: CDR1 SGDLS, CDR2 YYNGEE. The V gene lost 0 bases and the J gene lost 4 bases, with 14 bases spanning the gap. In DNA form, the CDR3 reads TGTGCCAGCAGCGTAGGGGGCAGGTCGTGGGGAAACACCATATATTTT. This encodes CASSVGGRSWGNTIYF.

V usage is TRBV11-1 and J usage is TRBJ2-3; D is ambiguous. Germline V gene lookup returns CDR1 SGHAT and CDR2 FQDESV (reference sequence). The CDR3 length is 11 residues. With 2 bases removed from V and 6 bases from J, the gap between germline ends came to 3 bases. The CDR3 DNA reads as TGTGCCAGCAGCTTACGGGATACGCAGTATTTT. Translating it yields CASSLRDTQYF. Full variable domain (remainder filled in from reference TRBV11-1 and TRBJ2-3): EAEVAQSPRYKITEKSQAVAFWCDPISGHATLYWYRQILGQGPELLVQFQDESVVDDSQLPKDRFSAERLKGVDSTLKIQPAELGDSAMYLCASSLRDTQYFGPGTRLTVL.

In DNA, the CDR3 is TGTGCCAGCAGCTTAGATAAAACGGGAGCCCACAATGAGCAGTTCTTC. Protein: CASSLDKTGAHNEQFF. V and J are TRBV11-1 and TRBJ2-1; D might be TRBD2 (6 bases). The CDR3 runs 16 residues. V lost 1 base and J lost 5, with 15 bases in between. CDR1 is SGHAT, CDR2 FQDESV, per germline (reference sequence).

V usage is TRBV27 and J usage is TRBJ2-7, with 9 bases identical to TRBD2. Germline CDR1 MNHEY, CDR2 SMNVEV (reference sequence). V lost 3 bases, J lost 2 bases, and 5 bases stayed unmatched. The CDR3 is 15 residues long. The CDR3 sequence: CASSLGTSFAYEQYF. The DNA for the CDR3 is TGTGCCAGCAGTTTGGGGACTAGCTTCGCCTACGAGCAGTACTTC.

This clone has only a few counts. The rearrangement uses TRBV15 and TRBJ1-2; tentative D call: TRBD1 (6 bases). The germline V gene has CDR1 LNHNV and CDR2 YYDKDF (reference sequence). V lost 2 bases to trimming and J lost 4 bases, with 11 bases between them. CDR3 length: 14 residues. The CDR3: CATSRTTGPYGYTF. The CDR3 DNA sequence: TGTGCCACCAGCAGAACGACAGGCCCCTATGGCTACACCTTC. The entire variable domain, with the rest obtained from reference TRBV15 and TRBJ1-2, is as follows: DAMVIQNPRYQVTQFGKPVTLSCSQTLNHNVMYWYQQKSSQAPKLLFHYYDKDFNNEADTPDNFQSRRPNTSFCFLDIRSPGLGDTAMYLCATSRTTGPYGYTFGSGTRLTVV.

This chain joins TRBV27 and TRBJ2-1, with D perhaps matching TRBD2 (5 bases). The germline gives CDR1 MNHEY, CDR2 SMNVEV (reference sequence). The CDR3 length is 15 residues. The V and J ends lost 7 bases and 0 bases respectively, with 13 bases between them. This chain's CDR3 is CASTRAESSYNEQFF. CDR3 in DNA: TGTGCCAGCACACGAGCGGAAAGCTCCTACAATGAGCAGTTCTTC.

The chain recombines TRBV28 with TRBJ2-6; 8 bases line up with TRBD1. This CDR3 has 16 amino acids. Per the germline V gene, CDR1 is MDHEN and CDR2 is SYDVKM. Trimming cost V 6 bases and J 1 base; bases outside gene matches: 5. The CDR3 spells CASRDRDFSGANVLTF. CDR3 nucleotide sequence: TGTGCCAGCAGGGACAGGGATTTTTCTGGGGCCAACGTCCTGACTTTC.

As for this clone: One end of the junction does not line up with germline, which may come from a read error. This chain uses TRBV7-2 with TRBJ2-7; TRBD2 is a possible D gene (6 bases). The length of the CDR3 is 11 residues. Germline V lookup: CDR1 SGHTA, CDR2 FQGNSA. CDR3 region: CASSLASERAF. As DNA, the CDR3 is TGTGCCAGCAGCTTAGCCTCAGAGCGGGCCTTC.

The CDR3 bases are TGCAGTGCGAAGGGAGGGAACGAGCAGTACTTC. As protein: CSAKGGNEQYF. The chain recombines TRBV20-1 with TRBJ2-7; 7 bases line up with TRBD2. Looked up from germline, CDR1 is DFQATT and CDR2 is SNEGSKA (reference sequence). The CDR3 sequence is 11 residues long. The ends lost 6 bases at V and 5 bases at J; junction bases unmatched: 4.

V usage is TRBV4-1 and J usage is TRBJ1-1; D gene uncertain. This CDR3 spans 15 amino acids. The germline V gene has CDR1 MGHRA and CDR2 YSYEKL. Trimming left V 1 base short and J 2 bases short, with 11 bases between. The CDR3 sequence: CASSQAPGGNTEAFF. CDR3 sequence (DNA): TGCGCCAGCAGCCAAGCTCCAGGTGGCAACACTGAAGCTTTCTTT.

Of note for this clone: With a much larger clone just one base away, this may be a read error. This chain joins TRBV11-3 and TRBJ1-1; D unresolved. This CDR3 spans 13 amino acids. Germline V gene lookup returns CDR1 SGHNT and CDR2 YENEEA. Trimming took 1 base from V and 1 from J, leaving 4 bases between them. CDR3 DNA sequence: TGTGCCAGCAGCTTAGGGACGAACACTGAAGCTTTCTTT. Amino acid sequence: CASSLGTNTEAFF. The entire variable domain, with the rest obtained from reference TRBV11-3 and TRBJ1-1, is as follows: EAGVVQSPRYKIIEKKQPVAFWCNPISGHNTLYWYLQNLGQGPELLIRYENEEAVDDSQLPKDRFSAERLKGVDSTLKIQPAELGDSAVYLCASSLGTNTEAFFGQGTRLTVV.

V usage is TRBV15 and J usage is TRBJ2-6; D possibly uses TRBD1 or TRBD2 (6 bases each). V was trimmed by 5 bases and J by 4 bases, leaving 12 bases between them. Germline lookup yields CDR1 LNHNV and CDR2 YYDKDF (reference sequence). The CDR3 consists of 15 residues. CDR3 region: CATSSRGLGANVLTF. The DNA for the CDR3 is TGTGCCACCAGCTCACGGGGGCTCGGGGCCAACGTCCTGACTTTC.